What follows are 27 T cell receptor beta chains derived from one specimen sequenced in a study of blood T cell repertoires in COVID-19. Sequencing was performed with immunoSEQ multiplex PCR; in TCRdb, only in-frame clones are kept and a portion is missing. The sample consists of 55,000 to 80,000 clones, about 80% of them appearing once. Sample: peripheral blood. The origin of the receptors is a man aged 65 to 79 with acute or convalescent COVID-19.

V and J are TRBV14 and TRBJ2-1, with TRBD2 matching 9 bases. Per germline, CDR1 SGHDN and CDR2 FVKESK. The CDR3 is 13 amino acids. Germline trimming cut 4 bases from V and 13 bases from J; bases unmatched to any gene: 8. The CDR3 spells CASSPELAGNQFF. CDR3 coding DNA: TGTGCCAGCAGCCCAGAGCTAGCGGGGAACCAGTTCTTC.

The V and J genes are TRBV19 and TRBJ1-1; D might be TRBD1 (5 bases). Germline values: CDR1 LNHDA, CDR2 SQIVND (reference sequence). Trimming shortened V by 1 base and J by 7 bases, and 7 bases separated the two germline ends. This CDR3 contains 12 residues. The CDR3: CASSIGGGEAFF. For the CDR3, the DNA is TGTGCCAGTAGTATAGGGGGCGGTGAAGCTTTCTTT.

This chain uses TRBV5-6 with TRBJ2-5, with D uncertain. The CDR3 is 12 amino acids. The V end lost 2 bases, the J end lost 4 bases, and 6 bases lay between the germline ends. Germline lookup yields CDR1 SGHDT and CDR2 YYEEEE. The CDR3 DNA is TGTGCCAGCAGCTTTGGGCGAGAGACCCAGTACTTC. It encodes CASSFGRETQYF. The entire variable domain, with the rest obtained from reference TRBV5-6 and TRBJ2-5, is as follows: DAGVTQSPTHLIKTRGQQVTLRCSPKSGHDTVSWYQQALGQGPQFIFQYYEEEERQRGNFPDRFSGHQFPNYSSELNVNALLLGDSALYLCASSFGRETQYFGPGTRLLVL.

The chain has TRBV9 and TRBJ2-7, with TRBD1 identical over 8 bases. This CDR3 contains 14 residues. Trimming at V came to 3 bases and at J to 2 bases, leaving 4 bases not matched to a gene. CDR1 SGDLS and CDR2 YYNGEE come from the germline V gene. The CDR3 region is CASSEGQGAYEQYF. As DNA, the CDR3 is TGTGCCAGCAGCGAAGGACAGGGCGCCTACGAGCAGTACTTC.

The CDR3 here is CSVVIAAYNEQFF. In DNA, the CDR3 is TGCAGCGTTGTGATAGCGGCCTACAATGAGCAGTTCTTC. V usage is TRBV29-1 and J usage is TRBJ2-1, with D possibly matching TRBD2 (6 bases). Germline V gene data show CDR1 as SQVTM and CDR2 as ANQGSEA. The CDR3 length is 13 residues. Trimming cost V 4 bases and J 2 bases, with 9 bases left between them.

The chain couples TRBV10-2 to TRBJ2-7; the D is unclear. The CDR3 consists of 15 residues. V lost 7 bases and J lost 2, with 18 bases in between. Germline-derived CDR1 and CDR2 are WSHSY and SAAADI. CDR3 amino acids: CASTVPGRHPYEQYF. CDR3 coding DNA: TGCGCCAGCACGGTTCCCGGCAGGCACCCCTACGAGCAGTACTTC.

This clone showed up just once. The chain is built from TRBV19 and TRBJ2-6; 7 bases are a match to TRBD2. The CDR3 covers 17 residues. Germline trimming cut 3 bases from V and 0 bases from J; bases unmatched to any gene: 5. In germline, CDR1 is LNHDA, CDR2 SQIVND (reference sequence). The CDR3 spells CASSMGGANSGANVLTF. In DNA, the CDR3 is TGTGCCAGTAGTATGGGAGGGGCCAACTCTGGGGCCAACGTCCTGACTTTC.

The chain's CDR3 is CASSQAVYNEQFF. In nucleotides, the CDR3 is TGTGCCAGCAGCCAAGCCGTGTACAATGAGCAGTTCTTC. This chain joins TRBV14 and TRBJ2-1; D unclear. Trimming removed 1 base at V and 4 bases at J, with 5 bases between. The CDR3 sequence is 13 residues long. Germline loops: CDR1 SGHDN, CDR2 FVKESK.

The CDR3 region has the DNA TGCAGTGCTAGTCGGGCAGCGGGGATCACAGATACGCAGTATTTT. Translated, it gives CSASRAAGITDTQYF. This chain connects TRBV20-1 to TRBJ2-3; TRBD2 matches 7 bases. The CDR3 has 15 amino acids. Per the germline V gene, CDR1 is DFQATT and CDR2 is SNEGSKA (reference sequence). The J segment lost 2 bases and the V segment lost 3 bases, leaving 8 bases of the junction unmatched.

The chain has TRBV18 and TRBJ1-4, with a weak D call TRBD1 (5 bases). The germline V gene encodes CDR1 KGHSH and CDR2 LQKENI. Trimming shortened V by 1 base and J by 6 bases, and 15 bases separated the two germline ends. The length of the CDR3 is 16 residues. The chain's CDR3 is CASSPQGQGRHEKLFF. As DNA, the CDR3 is TGTGCCAGCTCACCACAAGGGCAGGGTCGGCATGAAAAACTGTTTTTT.

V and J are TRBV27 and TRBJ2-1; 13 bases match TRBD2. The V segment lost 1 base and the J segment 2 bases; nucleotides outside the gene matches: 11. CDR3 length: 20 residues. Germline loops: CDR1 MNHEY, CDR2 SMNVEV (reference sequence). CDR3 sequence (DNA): TGTGCCAGCAGTTTATTAGGACTAGCGGGAGTACAGGTCACCTACAATGAGCAGTTCTTC. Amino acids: CASSLLGLAGVQVTYNEQFF.

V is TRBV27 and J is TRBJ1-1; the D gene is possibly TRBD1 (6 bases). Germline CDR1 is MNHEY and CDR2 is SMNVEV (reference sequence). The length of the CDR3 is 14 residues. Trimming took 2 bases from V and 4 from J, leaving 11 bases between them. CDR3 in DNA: TGTGCCAGCAGTTTACGGACAGTCGGCACTGAAGCTTTCTTT. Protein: CASSLRTVGTEAFF.

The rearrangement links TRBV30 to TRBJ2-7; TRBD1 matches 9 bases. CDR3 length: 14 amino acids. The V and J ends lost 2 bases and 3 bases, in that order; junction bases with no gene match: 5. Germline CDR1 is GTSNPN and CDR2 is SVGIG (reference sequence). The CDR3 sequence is CAWSQQGAVYEQYF. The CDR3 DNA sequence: TGTGCCTGGAGTCAACAGGGGGCTGTCTACGAGCAGTACTTC. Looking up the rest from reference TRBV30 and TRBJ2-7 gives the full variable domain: SQTIHQWPATLVQPVGSPLSLECTVEGTSNPNLYWYRQAAGRGLQLLFYSVGIGQISSEVPQNLSASRPQDRQFILSSKKLLLSDSGFYLCAWSQQGAVYEQYFGPGTRLTVT.

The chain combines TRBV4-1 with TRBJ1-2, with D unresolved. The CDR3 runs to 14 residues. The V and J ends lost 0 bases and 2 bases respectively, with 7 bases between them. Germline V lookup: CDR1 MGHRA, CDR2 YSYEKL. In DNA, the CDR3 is TGCGCCAGCAGCCAAGAAGGACTGAACTATGGCTACACCTTC. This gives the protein CASSQEGLNYGYTF.

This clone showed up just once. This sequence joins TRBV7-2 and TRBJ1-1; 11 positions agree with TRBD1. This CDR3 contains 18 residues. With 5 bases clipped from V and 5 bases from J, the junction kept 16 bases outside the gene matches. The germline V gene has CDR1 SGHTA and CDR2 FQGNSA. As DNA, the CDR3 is TGTGCCAGCAGCCGGAGAGGAGGGACAGGGGGGGCCCGTACTGAAGCTTTCTTT. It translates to CASSRRGGTGGARTEAFF.

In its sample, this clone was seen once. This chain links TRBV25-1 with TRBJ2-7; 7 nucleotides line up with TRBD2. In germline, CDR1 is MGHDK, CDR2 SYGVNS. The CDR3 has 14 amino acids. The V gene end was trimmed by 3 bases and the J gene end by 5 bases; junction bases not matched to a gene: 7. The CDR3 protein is CASSEISGSHEQYF. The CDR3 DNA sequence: TGTGCCAGCAGTGAGATTAGCGGGTCCCACGAGCAGTACTTC.

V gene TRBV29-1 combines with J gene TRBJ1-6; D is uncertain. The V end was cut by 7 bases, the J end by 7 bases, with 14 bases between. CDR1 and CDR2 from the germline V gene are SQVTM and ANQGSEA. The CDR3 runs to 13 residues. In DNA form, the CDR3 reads TGCAGCGCCGGAGAGGGTTCCAATTCACCCCTCCACTTT. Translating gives CSAGEGSNSPLHF.

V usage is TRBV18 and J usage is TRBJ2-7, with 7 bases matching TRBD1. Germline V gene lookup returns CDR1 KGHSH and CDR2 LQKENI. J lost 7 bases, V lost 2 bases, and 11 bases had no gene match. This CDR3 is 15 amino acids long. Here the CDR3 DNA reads TGTGCCAGCTCACCATTCCGACAGGGAGCTGAGGAGCAGTACTTC. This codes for CASSPFRQGAEEQYF.

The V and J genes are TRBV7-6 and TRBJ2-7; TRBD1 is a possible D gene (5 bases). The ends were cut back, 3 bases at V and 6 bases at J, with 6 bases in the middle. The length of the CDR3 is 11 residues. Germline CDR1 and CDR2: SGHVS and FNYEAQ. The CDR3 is CASSFRGEQYF. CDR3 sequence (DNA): TGTGCCAGCAGCTTTAGGGGCGAGCAGTACTTC.

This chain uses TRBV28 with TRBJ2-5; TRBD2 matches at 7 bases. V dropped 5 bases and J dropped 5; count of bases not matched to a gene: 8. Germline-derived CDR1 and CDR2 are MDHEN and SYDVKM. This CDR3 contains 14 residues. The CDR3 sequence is CASSPGGGGETQYF. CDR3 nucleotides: TGTGCCAGCAGTCCCGGCGGGGGAGGGGAGACCCAGTACTTC.

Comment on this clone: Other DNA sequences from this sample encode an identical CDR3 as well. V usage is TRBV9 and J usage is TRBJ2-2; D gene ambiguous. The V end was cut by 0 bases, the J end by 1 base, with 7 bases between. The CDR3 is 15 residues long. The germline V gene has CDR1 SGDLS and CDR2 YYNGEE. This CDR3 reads CASSVGSGNTGELFF. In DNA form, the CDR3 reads TGTGCCAGCAGCGTAGGGAGTGGGAACACCGGGGAGCTGTTTTTT. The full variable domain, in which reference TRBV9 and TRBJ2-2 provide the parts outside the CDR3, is DSGVTQTPKHLITATGQRVTLRCSPRSGDLSVYWYQQSLDQGLQFLIQYYNGEERAKGNILERFSAQQFPDLHSELNLSSLELGDSALYFCASSVGSGNTGELFFGEGSRLTVL.

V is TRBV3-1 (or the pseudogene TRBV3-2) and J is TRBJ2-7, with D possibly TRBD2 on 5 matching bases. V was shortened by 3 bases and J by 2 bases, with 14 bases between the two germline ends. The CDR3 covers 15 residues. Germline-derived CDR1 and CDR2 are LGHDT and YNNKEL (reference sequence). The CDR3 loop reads CASSQRRAFPYEQYF. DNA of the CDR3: TGTGCCAGCAGCCAGAGGCGGGCTTTCCCCTACGAGCAGTACTTC.

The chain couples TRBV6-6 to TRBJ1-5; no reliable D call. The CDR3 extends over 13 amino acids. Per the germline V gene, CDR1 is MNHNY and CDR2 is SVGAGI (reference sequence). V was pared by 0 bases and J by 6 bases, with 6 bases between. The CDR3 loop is CASSYSAGQPQHF. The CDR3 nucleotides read TGTGCCAGCAGTTACTCGGCGGGTCAGCCCCAGCATTTT.

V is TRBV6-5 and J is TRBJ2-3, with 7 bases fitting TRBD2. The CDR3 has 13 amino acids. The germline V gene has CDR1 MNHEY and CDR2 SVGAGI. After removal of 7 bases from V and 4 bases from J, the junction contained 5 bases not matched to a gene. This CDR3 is CASNGGGADTQYF. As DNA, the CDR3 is TGTGCCAGCAACGGGGGAGGGGCAGATACGCAGTATTTT.

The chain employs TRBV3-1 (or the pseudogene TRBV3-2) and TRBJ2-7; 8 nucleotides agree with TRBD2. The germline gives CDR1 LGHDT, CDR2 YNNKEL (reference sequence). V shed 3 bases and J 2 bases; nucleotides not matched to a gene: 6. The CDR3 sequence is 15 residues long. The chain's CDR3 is CASSQGSGLAYEQYF. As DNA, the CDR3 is TGTGCCAGCAGCCAGGGTTCGGGACTAGCCTACGAGCAGTACTTC.

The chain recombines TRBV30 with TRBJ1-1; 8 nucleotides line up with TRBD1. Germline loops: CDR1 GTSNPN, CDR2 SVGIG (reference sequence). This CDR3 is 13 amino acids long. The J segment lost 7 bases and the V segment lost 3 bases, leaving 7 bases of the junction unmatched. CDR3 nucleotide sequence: TGTGCCTGGAGGGCCGGGACAGGTCGTGAAGCTTTCTTT. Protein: CAWRAGTGREAFF.

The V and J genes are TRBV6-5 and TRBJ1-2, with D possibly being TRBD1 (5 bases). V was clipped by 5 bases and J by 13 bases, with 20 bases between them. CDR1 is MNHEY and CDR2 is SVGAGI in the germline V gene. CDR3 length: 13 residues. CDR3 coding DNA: TGTGCCAGCAGTACCCCTCGTTTGGCGGGACCCACCTTC. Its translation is CASSTPRLAGPTF.